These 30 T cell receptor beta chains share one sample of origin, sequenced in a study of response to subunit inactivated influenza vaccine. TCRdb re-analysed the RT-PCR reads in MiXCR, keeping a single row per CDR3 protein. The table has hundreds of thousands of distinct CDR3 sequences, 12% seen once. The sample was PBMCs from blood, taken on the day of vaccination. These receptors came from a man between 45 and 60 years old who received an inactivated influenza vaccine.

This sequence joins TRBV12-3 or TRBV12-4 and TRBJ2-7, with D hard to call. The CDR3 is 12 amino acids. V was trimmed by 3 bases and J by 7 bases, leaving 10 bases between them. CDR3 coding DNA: TGTGCCAGCAGTTTCAGGTTTAGGGAGCAGTACTTC. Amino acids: CASSFRFREQYF.

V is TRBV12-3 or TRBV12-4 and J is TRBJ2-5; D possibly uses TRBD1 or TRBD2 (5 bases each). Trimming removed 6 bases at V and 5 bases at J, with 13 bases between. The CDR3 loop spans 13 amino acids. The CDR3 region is CASRSSGTETQYF. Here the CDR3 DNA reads TGTGCCAGCAGGTCTTCCGGGACGGAGACCCAGTACTTC.

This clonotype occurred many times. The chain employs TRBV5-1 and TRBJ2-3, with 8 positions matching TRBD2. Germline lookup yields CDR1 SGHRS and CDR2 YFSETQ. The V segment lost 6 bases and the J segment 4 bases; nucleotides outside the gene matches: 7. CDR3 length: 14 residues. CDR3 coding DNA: TGCGCCAGCAAAGGGAGCGGGAGAGCAGATACGCAGTATTTT. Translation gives CASKGSGRADTQYF.

This CDR3 is CSVEYSGGYEQYF. CDR3 nucleotide sequence: TGCAGCGTTGAGTATAGCGGGGGCTACGAGCAGTACTTC. This rearrangement joins TRBV29-1 to TRBJ2-7; TRBD2 aligns across 9 bases. Germline values: CDR1 SQVTM, CDR2 ANQGSEA. The CDR3 extends over 13 amino acids. The V and J ends lost 3 bases and 3 bases, in that order; junction bases with no gene match: 3.

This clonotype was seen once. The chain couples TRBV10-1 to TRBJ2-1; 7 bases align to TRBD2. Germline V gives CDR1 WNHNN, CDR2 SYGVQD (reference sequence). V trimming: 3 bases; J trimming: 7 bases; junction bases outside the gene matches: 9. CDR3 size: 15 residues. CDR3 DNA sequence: TGCGCCAGCAGTGACATGACGGGGGGACGGAATGAGCAGTTCTTC. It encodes CASSDMTGGRNEQFF.

CDR3 sequence: CASSRRDSRYNEQFF. CDR3 coding DNA: TGTGCCAGCAGTCGCCGGGACTCCCGATACAATGAGCAGTTCTTC. The chain joins TRBV12-3 or TRBV12-4 to TRBJ2-1; D might be TRBD2 (6 bases). The CDR3 runs 15 residues. V lost 5 bases and J 4 bases, leaving 15 bases between the germline ends.

This CDR3 is CASSPYAQVFRNEQFF. In DNA form, the CDR3 reads TGTGCCAGCAGTCCCTACGCCCAGGTTTTTCGAAATGAGCAGTTCTTC. V is TRBV6-2 or TRBV6-3 and J is TRBJ2-1; D is ambiguous. The CDR3 has 16 amino acids. Germline lookup yields CDR1 MNHEY and CDR2 SVGEGT. The V and J ends lost 5 bases and 7 bases respectively, with 21 bases between them.

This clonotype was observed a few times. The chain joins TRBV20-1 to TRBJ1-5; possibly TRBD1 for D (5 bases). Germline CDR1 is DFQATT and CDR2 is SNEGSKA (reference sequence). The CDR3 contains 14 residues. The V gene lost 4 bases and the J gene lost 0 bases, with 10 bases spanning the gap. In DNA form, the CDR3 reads TGCAGTGCTATTCGGGGGTTTAGCAATCAGCCCCAGCATTTT. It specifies CSAIRGFSNQPQHF.

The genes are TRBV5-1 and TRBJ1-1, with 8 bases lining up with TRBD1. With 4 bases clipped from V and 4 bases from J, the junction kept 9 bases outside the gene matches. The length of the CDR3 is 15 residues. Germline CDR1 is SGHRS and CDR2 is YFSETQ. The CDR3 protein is CASSPRTGRSTEAFF. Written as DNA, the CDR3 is TGCGCCAGCAGCCCCCGGACAGGGAGGAGCACTGAAGCTTTCTTT.

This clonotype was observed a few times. In DNA form, the CDR3 reads TGCAGCGTTCCACGGGGAATCGGGGAGACCCAGTACTTC. It is translated as CSVPRGIGETQYF. The chain is built from TRBV29-1 and TRBJ2-5, with D perhaps matching TRBD2 (5 bases). V shed 5 bases and J shed 5 bases, with 15 bases lying between them. CDR1 is SQVTM and CDR2 is ANQGSEA in the germline V gene. This CDR3 is built from 13 residues. The whole variable domain, remainder taken from reference TRBV29-1 and TRBJ2-5, is SAVISQKPSRDICQRGTSLTIQCQVDSQVTMMFWYRQQPGQSLTLIATANQGSEATYESGFVIDKFPISRPNLTFSTLTVSNMSPEDSSIYLCSVPRGIGETQYFGPGTRLLVL.

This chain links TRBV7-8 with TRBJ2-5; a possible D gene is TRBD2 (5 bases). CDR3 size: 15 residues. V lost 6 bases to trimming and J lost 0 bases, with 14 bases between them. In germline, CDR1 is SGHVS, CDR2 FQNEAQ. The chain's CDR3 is CASSLPQRYQETQYF. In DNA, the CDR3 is TGTGCCAGCAGTCTTCCACAGCGGTACCAAGAGACCCAGTACTTC.

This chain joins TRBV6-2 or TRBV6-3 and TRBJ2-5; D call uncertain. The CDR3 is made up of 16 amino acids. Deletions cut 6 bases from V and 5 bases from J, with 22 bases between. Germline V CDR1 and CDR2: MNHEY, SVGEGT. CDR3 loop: CASRYTPGGVEETQYF. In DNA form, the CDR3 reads TGTGCCAGCAGATACACGCCAGGTGGAGTAGAGGAGACCCAGTACTTC.

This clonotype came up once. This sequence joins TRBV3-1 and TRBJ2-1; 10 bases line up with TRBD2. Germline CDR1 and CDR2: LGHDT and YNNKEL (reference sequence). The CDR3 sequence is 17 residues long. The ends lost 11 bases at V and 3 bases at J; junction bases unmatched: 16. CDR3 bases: TGTGCCTGCTGCCAAGATCCTAGCGGGAGAATCTACAATGAGCAGTTCTTC. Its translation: CACCQDPSGRIYNEQFF.

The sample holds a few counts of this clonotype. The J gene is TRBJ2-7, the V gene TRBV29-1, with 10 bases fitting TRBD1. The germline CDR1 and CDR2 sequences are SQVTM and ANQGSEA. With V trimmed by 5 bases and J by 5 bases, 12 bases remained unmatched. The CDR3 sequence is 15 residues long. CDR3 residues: CSVSASGQGFHEQYF. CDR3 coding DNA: TGCAGCGTTTCGGCTTCGGGACAGGGGTTCCACGAGCAGTACTTC.

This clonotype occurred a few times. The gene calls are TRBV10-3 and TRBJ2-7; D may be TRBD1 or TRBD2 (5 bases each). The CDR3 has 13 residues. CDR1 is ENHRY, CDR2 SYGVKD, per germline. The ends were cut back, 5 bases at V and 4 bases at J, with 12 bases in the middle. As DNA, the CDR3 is TGTGCCATCAGTCCTAGAGAGGGGTACGAGCAGTACTTC. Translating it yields CAISPREGYEQYF.

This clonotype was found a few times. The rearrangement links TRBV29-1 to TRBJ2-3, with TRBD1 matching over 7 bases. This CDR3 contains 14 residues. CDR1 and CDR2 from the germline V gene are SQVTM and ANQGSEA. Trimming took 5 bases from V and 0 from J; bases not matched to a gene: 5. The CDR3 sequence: CSVTTGESTDTQYF. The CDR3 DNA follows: TGCAGCGTTACCACAGGGGAAAGCACAGATACGCAGTATTTT.

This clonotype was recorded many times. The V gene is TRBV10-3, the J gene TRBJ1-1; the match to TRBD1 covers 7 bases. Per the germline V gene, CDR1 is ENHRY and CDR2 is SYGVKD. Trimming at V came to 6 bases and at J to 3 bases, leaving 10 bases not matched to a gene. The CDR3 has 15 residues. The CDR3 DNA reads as TGTGCCATCAGGCGACAGGGAGAAGGGGACACTGAAGCTTTCTTT. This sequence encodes CAIRRQGEGDTEAFF.

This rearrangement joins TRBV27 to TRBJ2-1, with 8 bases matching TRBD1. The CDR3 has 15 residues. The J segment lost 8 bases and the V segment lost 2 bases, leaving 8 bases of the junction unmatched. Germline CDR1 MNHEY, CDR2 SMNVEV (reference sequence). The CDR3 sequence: CASSLTQGARHEQFF. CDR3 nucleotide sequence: TGTGCCAGCAGTTTAACCCAGGGGGCGAGACATGAGCAGTTCTTC.

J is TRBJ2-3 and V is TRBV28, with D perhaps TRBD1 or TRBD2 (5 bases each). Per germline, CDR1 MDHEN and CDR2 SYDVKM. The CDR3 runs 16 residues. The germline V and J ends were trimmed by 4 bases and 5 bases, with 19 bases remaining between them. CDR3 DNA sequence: TGTGCCAGCAGTTCCGCCGGGGCAGGAGAGGAAGATACGCAGTATTTT. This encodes CASSSAGAGEEDTQYF.

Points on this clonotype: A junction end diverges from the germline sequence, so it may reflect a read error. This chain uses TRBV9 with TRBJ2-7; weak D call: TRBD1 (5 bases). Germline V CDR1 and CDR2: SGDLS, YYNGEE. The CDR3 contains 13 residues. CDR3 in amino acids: CASSSPQGYEQSF. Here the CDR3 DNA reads TGTGCCAGCAGCTCCCCCCAGGGATACGAGCAGTCCTTC.

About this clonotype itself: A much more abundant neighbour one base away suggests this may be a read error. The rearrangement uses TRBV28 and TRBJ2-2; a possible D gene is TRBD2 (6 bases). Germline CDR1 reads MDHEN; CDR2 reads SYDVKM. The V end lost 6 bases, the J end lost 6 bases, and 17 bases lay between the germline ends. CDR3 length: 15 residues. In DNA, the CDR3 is TGTGCCAGCAGCTTCGGGAGAGGGGTGGCCGGGGAGCTGTTTTTT. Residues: CASSFGRGVAGELFF.

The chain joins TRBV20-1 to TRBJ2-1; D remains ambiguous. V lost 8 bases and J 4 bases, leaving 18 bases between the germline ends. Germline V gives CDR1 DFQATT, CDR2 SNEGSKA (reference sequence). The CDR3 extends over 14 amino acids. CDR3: CSLLPTSYYNEQFF. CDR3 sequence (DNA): TGCAGTCTTCTGCCGACCTCCTATTACAATGAGCAGTTCTTC.

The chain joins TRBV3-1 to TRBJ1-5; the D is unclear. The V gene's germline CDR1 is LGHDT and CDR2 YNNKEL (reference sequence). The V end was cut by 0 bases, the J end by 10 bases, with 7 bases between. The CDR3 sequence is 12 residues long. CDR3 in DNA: TGTGCCAGCAGCCAAGAAGGCGGCCCCCAGCATTTT. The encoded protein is CASSQEGGPQHF.

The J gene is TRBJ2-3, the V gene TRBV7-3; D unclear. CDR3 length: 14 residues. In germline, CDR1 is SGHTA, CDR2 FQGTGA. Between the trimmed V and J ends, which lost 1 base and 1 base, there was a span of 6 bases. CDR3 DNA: TGTGCCAGCAGCTTAATGAAGGGCACAGATACGCAGTATTTT. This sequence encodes CASSLMKGTDTQYF.

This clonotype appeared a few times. The CDR3 nucleotides are TGTGCCAGCAGCGCGACCGGACTAGCTGACAATGAGCAGTTCTTC. Residues: CASSATGLADNEQFF. This sequence joins TRBV9 and TRBJ2-1, with 8 bases that match TRBD2. The germline V gene encodes CDR1 SGDLS and CDR2 YYNGEE. This CDR3 is built from 15 residues. V shed 3 bases, J shed 5 bases, and the junction held 7 bases outside the gene matches. Drawing the rest from reference TRBV9 and TRBJ2-1, the complete variable domain is DSGVTQTPKHLITATGQRVTLRCSPRSGDLSVYWYQQSLDQGLQFLIQYYNGEERAKGNILERFSAQQFPDLHSELNLSSLELGDSALYFCASSATGLADNEQFFGPGTRLTVL.

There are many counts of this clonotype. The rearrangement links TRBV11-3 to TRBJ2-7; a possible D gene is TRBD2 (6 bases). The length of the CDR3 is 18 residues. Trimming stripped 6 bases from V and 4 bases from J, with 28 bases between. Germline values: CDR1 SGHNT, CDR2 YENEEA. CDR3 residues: CASRVHPSAGRRFYEQYF. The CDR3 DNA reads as TGTGCCAGCAGAGTTCATCCGTCGGCGGGGAGGCGATTTTACGAGCAGTACTTC.

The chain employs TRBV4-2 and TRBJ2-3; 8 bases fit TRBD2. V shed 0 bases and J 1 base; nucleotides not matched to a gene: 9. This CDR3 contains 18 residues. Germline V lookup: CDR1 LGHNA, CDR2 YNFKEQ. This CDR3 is CASSQERTAGVGTDTQYF. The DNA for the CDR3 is TGTGCCAGCAGCCAAGAACGGACAGCGGGAGTAGGCACAGATACGCAGTATTTT.

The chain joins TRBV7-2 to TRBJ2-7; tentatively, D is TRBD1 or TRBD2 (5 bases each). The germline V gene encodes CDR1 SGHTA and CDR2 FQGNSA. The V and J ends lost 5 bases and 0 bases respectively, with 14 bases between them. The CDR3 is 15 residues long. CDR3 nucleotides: TGTGCCAGCAGCCTCCGGGACCGCACCTCCTACGAGCAGTACTTC. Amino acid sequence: CASSLRDRTSYEQYF.

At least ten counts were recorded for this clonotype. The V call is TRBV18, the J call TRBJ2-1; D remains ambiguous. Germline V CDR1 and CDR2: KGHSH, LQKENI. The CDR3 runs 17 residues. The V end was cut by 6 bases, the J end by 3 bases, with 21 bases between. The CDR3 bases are TGTGCCAGCTCGGAAAGGCAGTCTGGTGGGCGCTACAATGAGCAGTTCTTC. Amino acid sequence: CASSERQSGGRYNEQFF.

The CDR3 loop is CASSYSTALEGYTF. The CDR3 DNA reads TGTGCCAGCAGTTACTCGACGGCGTTAGAGGGCTACACCTTC. The chain recombines TRBV6-5 with TRBJ1-2, with D hard to call. V lost 0 bases, J lost 8 bases, and 13 bases lay in between. This CDR3 is built from 14 residues. Germline CDR1 reads MNHEY; CDR2 reads SVGAGI.